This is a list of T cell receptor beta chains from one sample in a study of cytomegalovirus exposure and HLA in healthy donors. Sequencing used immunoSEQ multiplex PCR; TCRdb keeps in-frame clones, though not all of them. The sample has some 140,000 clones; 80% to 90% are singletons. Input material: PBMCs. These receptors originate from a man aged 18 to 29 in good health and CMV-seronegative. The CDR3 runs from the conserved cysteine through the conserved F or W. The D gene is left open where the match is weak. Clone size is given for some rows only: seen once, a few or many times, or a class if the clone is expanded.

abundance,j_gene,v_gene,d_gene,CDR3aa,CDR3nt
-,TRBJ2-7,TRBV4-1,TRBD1,CASSQGAGTGPYEQYF,TGCGCCAGCAGCCAAGGCGCCGGGACAGGTCCCTACGAGCAGTACTTC
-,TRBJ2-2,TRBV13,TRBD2,CASGVSLAPGELFF,TGTGCCAGCGGCGTGTCACTAGCGCCCGGGGAGCTGTTTTTT
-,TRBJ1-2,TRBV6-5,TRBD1,CASSSGQAQRNYGYTF,TGTGCCAGCAGTTCCGGACAGGCCCAACGAAACTATGGCTACACCTTC
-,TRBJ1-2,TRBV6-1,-,CASSEGPGSNYGYTF,TGTGCCAGCAGTGAAGGTCCGGGATCTAACTATGGCTACACCTTC
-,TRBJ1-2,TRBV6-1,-,CASSEQSANFGYTF,TGTGCCAGCAGTGAACAGAGCGCAAACTTTGGCTACACCTTC
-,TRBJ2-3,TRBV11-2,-,CASSPRAGSTDTQYF,TGTGCCAGCAGCCCGAGAGCAGGGAGCACAGATACGCAGTATTTT
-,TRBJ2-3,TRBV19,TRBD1,CASSIRGLGDTQYF,TGTGCCAGTAGTATCAGGGGGCTGGGAGATACGCAGTATTTT
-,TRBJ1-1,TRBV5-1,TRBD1,CASSSLTGGQTEAFF,TGCGCCAGCAGCTCCTTGACAGGGGGGCAAACTGAAGCTTTCTTT
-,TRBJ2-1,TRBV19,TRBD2,CASSIIRSGGVDEQFF,TGTGCCAGTAGTATTATCCGGAGCGGGGGGGTGGATGAGCAGTTCTTC
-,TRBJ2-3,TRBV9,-,CASRRAGPPDTQYF,TGTGCCAGCAGGCGGGCGGGGCCACCCGATACGCAGTATTTT
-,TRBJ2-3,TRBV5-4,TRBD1,CASSYGQGGTDTQYF,TGTGCCAGCAGCTATGGACAGGGGGGCACAGATACGCAGTATTTT
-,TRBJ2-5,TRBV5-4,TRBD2,CASSRTSGGDRETQYF,TGTGCCAGCAGCCGTACTAGCGGTGGGGATAGAGAGACCCAGTACTTC
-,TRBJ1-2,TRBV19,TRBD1,CASSTPGQGYYGYTF,TGTGCCAGTAGTACTCCGGGACAGGGATACTATGGCTACACCTTC
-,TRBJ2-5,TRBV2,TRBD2,CASKRGRVKEGETQYF,TGTGCCAGCAAGAGAGGGAGGGTAAAAGAAGGGGAGACCCAGTACTTC
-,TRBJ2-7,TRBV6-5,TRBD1,CASSWDRRKGEQYF,TGTGCCAGCAGTTGGGACAGGCGAAAGGGCGAGCAGTACTTC
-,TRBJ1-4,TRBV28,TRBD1,CASNNRGLGKLFF,TGTGCCAGCAATAACAGGGGCTTGGGAAAACTGTTTTTT
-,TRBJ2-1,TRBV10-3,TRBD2,CAISELAGGKGEQFF,TGTGCCATCAGTGAACTAGCGGGGGGGAAGGGTGAGCAGTTCTTC
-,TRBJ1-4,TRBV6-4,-,CASRPLGDKNEKLFF,TGTGCCAGCAGGCCCCTCGGGGACAAGAATGAAAAACTGTTTTTT
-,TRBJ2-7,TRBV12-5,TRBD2,CASAPSGTYEQYF,TGTGCTAGTGCGCCCAGCGGGACCTACGAGCAGTACTTC
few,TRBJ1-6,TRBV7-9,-,CASSLTDYNSPLHF,TGTGCCAGCAGCCTGACAGATTATAATTCACCCCTCCACTTT
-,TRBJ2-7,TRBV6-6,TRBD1,CASRLTGDSFYEQYF,TGTGCCAGCAGATTAACCGGGGACAGCTTCTACGAGCAGTACTTC
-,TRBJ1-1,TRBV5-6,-,CASSFVRQGKAFF,TGTGCCAGCAGCTTTGTGAGGCAGGGAAAAGCTTTCTTT
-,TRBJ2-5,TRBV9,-,CASSVGWQGEETQYF,TGTGCCAGCAGCGTAGGGTGGCAGGGTGAAGAGACCCAGTACTTC
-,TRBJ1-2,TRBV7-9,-,CASSSGQQITGGYTF,TGTGCCAGCAGCTCCGGACAGCAAATAACGGGGGGCTACACCTTC
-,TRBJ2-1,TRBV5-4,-,CASSSTPLSKEQFF,TGTGCCAGCAGCTCCACTCCTCTTAGTAAGGAGCAGTTCTTC
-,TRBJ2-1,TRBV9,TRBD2,CASSVVPSGTRNEQFF,TGTGCCAGCAGCGTAGTACCTAGCGGGACCAGAAATGAGCAGTTCTTC
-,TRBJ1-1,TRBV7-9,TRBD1,CASSHHRGRRTEAFF,TGTGCCAGCAGCCACCACAGGGGGCGGAGGACTGAAGCTTTCTTT
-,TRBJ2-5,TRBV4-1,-,CASSLPLARETQYF,TGCGCCAGCAGCCTTCCACTAGCCCGGGAGACCCAGTACTTC
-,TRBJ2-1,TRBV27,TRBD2,CASSLTSGPYNEQFF,TGTGCCAGCAGTCTAACTAGCGGGCCTTACAATGAGCAGTTCTTC
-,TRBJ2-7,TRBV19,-,CASSIGAGFYEQYF,TGTGCCAGTAGTATTGGCGCAGGTTTCTACGAGCAGTACTTC
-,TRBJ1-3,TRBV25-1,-,CASRDRSSGNTIYF,TGTGCCAGCAGAGACAGGTCCTCTGGAAACACCATATATTTT
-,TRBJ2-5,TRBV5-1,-,CASSSQGRGEETQYF,TGCGCCAGCAGCTCACAGGGAAGGGGTGAGGAGACCCAGTACTTC
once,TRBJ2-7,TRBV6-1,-,CASSERGSGEQYF,TGTGCCAGCAGTGAAAGGGGGTCGGGCGAGCAGTACTTC
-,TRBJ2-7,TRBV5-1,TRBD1,CASSLARGYEQYF,TGCGCCAGCAGCTTGGCCAGGGGGTACGAGCAGTACTTC
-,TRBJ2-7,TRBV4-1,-,CASSSMTSYEQYF,TGCGCCAGCAGCTCTATGACTTCCTACGAGCAGTACTTC
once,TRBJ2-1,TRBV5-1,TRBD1,CASSYQGAGYNEQFF,TGCGCCAGCAGCTACCAGGGGGCAGGCTACAATGAGCAGTTCTTC
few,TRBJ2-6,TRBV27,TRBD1,CASRPDRALRRSGANVLTF,TGTGCCAGCAGGCCTGACAGGGCCCTCCGCAGGAGTGGGGCCAACGTCCTGACTTTC
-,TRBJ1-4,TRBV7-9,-,CASSLRTANEKLFF,TGTGCCAGCAGCTTGAGGACAGCGAATGAAAAACTGTTTTTT
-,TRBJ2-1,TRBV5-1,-,CASSLSRVGYNEQFF,TGCGCCAGCAGCTTGTCGCGGGTAGGCTACAATGAGCAGTTCTTC
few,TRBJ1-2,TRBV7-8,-,CASSLALADGYTF,TGTGCCAGCAGCTTAGCTTTGGCGGATGGCTACACCTTC
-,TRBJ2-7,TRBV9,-,CASSAQGGTDYEQYF,TGTGCCAGCAGCGCCCAAGGGGGGACAGACTACGAGCAGTACTTC
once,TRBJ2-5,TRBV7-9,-,CASSPTGFQETQYF,TGTGCCAGCAGCCCTACGGGATTCCAAGAGACCCAGTACTTC
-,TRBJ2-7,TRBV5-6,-,CASSLDPVNAYEQYF,TGTGCCAGCAGCTTGGACCCGGTTAACGCCTACGAGCAGTACTTC
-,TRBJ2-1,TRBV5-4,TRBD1,CASSPTGTGRRNEQFF,TGTGCCAGCAGCCCGACGGGGACAGGGAGGAGGAATGAGCAGTTCTTC
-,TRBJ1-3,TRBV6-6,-,CASSSTGISGNTIYF,TGTGCCAGCAGTAGTACAGGAATCTCTGGAAACACCATATATTTT
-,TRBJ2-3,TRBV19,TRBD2,CASSPAGASTDTQYF,TGTGCCAGTAGTCCAGCGGGGGCTAGCACAGATACGCAGTATTTT